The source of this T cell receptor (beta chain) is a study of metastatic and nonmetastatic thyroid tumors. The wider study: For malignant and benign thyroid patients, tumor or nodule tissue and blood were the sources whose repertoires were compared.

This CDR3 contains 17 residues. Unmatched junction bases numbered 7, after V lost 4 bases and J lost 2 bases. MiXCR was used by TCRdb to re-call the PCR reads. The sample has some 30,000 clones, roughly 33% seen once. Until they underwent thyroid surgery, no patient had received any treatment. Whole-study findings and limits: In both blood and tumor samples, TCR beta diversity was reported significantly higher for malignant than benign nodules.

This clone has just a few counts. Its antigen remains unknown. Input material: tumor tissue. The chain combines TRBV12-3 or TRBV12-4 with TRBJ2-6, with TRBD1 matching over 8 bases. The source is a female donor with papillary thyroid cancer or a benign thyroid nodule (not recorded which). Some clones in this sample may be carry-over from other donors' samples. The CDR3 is CASSSTGDEAGANVLTF. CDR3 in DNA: TGTGCCAGCAGTTCGACAGGGGATGAGGCTGGGGCCAACGTCCTGACTTTC.